A selection of T cell receptor beta chains follows, all from one sample in a study of hypomethylating agent response in myelodysplastic syndrome. Profiling relied on immunoSEQ multiplex PCR, and the TCRdb table lists in-frame clones only, not all of them. This table holds fewer than 2,000 clones, around 80% found once. The specimen was bone marrow, collected before or after starting hypomethylating agent treatment for myelodysplastic syndrome (not recorded which). The origin of the receptors is a human donor with myelodysplastic syndrome. Each CDR3 is given with its conserved first and last residue. The order of the fields is V gene, D gene, J gene, clone size, CDR3 DNA, CDR3 protein. A D gene is named only where the DNA matches it firmly. Size values are once, few and many counts, or a class for expanded clones, and some rows have none.

TRBV6-4	TRBD1	TRBJ1-6	few	TGTGCCAGCAGTGACTTACCCGGGACAGGGTTGGTCGATTCACCCCTCCACTTT	CASSDLPGTGLVDSPLHF
TRBV7-8	TRBD1	TRBJ2-3	NA	TGTGCCAGCACGAGGGGGCTGACGGCCCTTAGCACAGATACGCAGTATTTT	CASTRGLTALSTDTQYF
TRBV5-4	TRBD2	TRBJ2-7	NA	TGTGCCAGCAGCTTCCCTTTGACTAGCGGGGCCAGCGAGCAGTACTTC	CASSFPLTSGASEQYF
TRBV2	NA	TRBJ1-2	few	TGTGCCAGCAGTGAAGCACGGGGGGACTATGGCTACACCTTC	CASSEARGDYGYTF
TRBV10-3	NA	TRBJ1-1	once	TGTGCCATCAGTGAGTCGGGGATGAACACTGAAGCTTTCTTT	CAISESGMNTEAFF
TRBV6-5	TRBD1	TRBJ2-1	NA	TGTGCCAGCAGTTACCGTGGGACAGACAATGAGCAGTTCTTC	CASSYRGTDNEQFF
TRBV6-1	NA	TRBJ1-2	few	TGTGCCAGCAGTGAAGCGTGGGGCTACACCTTC	CASSEAWGYTF
TRBV2	TRBD1	TRBJ1-5	NA	TGTGCCAACCTGCCTGAGGGACAGGGACGTTTCTATAGCAATCAGCCCCAGCATTTT	CANLPEGQGRFYSNQPQHF
TRBV6-1	NA	TRBJ2-5	NA	TGTGCCAGCAGTGAGGACGACTACCACAAAGAGACCCAGTACTTC	CASSEDDYHKETQYF
TRBV14	NA	TRBJ2-2	NA	TGTGCCAGCAGCCAAGGCCCAAGCACCTCGAACACCGGGGAGCTGTTTTTT	CASSQGPSTSNTGELFF
TRBV30	TRBD1	TRBJ1-6	NA	TGTGCCTGGAGTACTCCCGGGACAGGGGGTTCACCCCTCCACTTT	CAWSTPGTGGSPLHF
TRBV27	NA	TRBJ2-5	NA	TGTGCCAGCTGGTCAGCGCAGGAGACCCAGTACTTC	CASWSAQETQYF
TRBV29-1	NA	TRBJ2-3	once	TGCAGCGTTTTGGGCAGCACCAACACAGATACGCAGTATTTT	CSVLGSTNTDTQYF
TRBV18	NA	TRBJ2-7	NA	TGTGCCAGCTCTCAGGGCGGCGAGCAGTACTTC	CASSQGGEQYF
TRBV5-1	NA	TRBJ2-6	NA	TGCGCCAGCAGCTTGGAACTCCCGGGGTACAGGGTGTTAACTGGGGCCAACGTCCTGACTTTC	CASSLELPGYRVLTGANVLTF
TRBV7-7	NA	TRBJ2-5	NA	TGTGCCAGCAGCTCGGGGGGGACAGGGCTGCAAGAGACCCAGTACTTC	CASSSGGTGLQETQYF
TRBV13	TRBD1	TRBJ2-7	NA	TGTGCCAGCAGCCGCGACAGGGGGCTCTACGAGCAGTACTTC	CASSRDRGLYEQYF
TRBV7-8	TRBD2	TRBJ2-2	NA	TGTGCCAGCATCCCTCAAAGCGGGGGGGCCGTAAGGAACACCGGGGAGCTGTTTTTT	CASIPQSGGAVRNTGELFF
TRBV4-1	NA	TRBJ1-5	NA	TGCGCCAGCAGCCCGGACCCCTCGGGGCTTGCCGAACGAACTAATCAGCCCCAGCATTTT	CASSPDPSGLAERTNQPQHF
TRBV5-6	TRBD1	TRBJ2-7	once	TGTGCCAGCAGCTTAGGGACAGGCGGTTCCGAGCAGTACTTC	CASSLGTGGSEQYF
TRBV4-1	NA	TRBJ2-3	once	TGCGCCAGCAGCCAAGATCAGGGGAACACAGATACGCAGTATTTT	CASSQDQGNTDTQYF
TRBV9	TRBD1	TRBJ2-3	NA	TGTGCCAGCAGCGTAGAGGGGACAGTAACAGATACGCAGTATTTT	CASSVEGTVTDTQYF
TRBV9	NA	TRBJ1-1	few	TGTGCCAGCAGCGTCTCACAGAACACTGAAGCTTTCTTT	CASSVSQNTEAFF
TRBV14	NA	TRBJ2-5	NA	TGTGCCAGCAGCCTTACAGGGGGCGGTCTAGCGGGGGAAGAGACCCAGTACTTC	CASSLTGGGLAGEETQYF
TRBV19	NA	TRBJ1-4	NA	TGTGCCACTCAATTCCGGGGTGTTGGTGAAAAACTGTTTTTT	CATQFRGVGEKLFF
TRBV4-1	TRBD1	TRBJ2-1	NA	TGCGCCAGCAGCCTGGGACAGGGGGCCTCCCGGGAGCAGTTCTTC	CASSLGQGASREQFF
TRBV6-1	TRBD1	TRBJ1-3	NA	TGTGCCAGCGGTTCGGACAGGGCTGGAAACACCATATATTTT	CASGSDRAGNTIYF
TRBV7-9	NA	TRBJ1-2	NA	TGTGCCAGCAGCTTCTCGATTGGCTACACCTTC	CASSFSIGYTF
TRBV27	TRBD2	TRBJ2-7	NA	TGTGCCAGCAGTACCCGTTCTAGCGGGGGGACCTACGAGCAGTACTTC	CASSTRSSGGTYEQYF
TRBV5-1	NA	TRBJ2-7	NA	TGCGCCAGCAGCGGCGGGGACGAGCAGTACTTC	CASSGGDEQYF
TRBV30	TRBD2	TRBJ2-5	NA	TGTGCCTGGAGTGTACTAGCGGGGGTCCAAGAGACCCAGTACTTC	CAWSVLAGVQETQYF
TRBV6-4	NA	TRBJ2-7	NA	TGTGCCAGCAGCACAGGGCCCTCCTACGAGCAGTACTTC	CASSTGPSYEQYF
TRBV9	TRBD1	TRBJ1-6	few	TGTGCCAGCAGCATCGGGACAGGGGATGGATCGGAATCACCCCTCCACTTT	CASSIGTGDGSESPLHF
TRBV10-3	NA	TRBJ1-6	NA	TGTGCCATCAGCCATCCGAGTGGGGGGGCTGATTCACCCCTCCACTTT	CAISHPSGGADSPLHF
TRBV20-1	NA	TRBJ2-5	NA	TGCAGTGCTAGAGTGGGGGAGACCCAGTACTTC	CSARVGETQYF
TRBV9	TRBD1	TRBJ2-1	NA	TGTGCCAGCAACCCGACAGGGGACTCCTACAATGAGCAGTTCTTC	CASNPTGDSYNEQFF
TRBV7-2	NA	TRBJ1-4	NA	TGTGCCAGCAGCTCCTACGGAAATGAAAAACTGTTTTTT	CASSSYGNEKLFF
TRBV28	TRBD1	TRBJ2-6	NA	TGTGCCAGCCGCGGCCGAGGACAGGGGCCCTCTGGGGCCAACGTCCTGACTTTC	CASRGRGQGPSGANVLTF
TRBV5-1	TRBD2	TRBJ2-3	NA	TGCGCCAGCAGCTTGAGCGGGGGACAAGATACGCAGTATTTT	CASSLSGGQDTQYF
TRBV6-6	NA	TRBJ2-7	NA	TGTGCCAGCAGTTACCCCGCTACGGGGGTTCCGGAAGAGCAGTACTTC	CASSYPATGVPEEQYF
TRBV5-1	NA	TRBJ1-1	NA	TGCGCCAGCAGCTTGGACCCGGGGGGGAGTCAAGCTTTCTTT	CASSLDPGGSQAFF
TRBV9	NA	TRBJ2-1	NA	TGTGCCAGCAGCGTTCCCCCGGGACTCTTAATCGCGGAGCAGTTCTTC	CASSVPPGLLIAEQFF
TRBV7-2	TRBD1	TRBJ1-2	few	TGTGCCAGCAGCTCATACTCCGGGACAGGGTACTACACCTTC	CASSSYSGTGYYTF
TRBV27	NA	TRBJ2-2	NA	TGTGCCAGCAGTTTTACCTCTGCCGGGGAGCTGTTTTTT	CASSFTSAGELFF
TRBV5-1	TRBD1	TRBJ1-2	NA	TGCGCCAGCAGTGCGCGATCGGGACAGGGTGACGTGGGTGGCTACACCTTC	CASSARSGQGDVGGYTF